This T cell receptor (beta chain) came from a study of CD8+ T cells in alopecia areata. Study context: Among treated patients, oral tofacitinib was administered at 5 to 10 mg twice daily. Affected scalp percentage gauged treated patients' severity. Study-wide results and limits: Scalp clonality decreased significantly with tofacitinib, and so did expanded CD8+ clones among the top 100.

Comments on this clone: As yet, its antigen is unknown.

This CDR3 contains 12 residues. From germline, CDR1 is SQVTM and CDR2 ANQGSEA. Trimming stripped 4 bases from V and 3 bases from J, with 10 bases between. Sequencing used cDNA as its template, made by extracting RNA and reverse transcribing it. Only in-frame clones appear in the TCRdb table, and some are missing; sequencing was by immunoSEQ multiplex PCR. The sample consists of about 200,000 clones, about 62% of them appearing once. Treatment: oral pan-JAK inhibitor, 5-10 mg twice daily. This chain uses TRBV29-1 with TRBJ2-7, with D possibly being TRBD1 (6 bases). Material: CD4+ T cells sorted from blood, obtained at week 24, from a patient treated with tofacitinib. The TCR comes from a human donor with alopecia areata. The CDR3 sequence is CSVVSRGYEQYF. The CDR3 region has the DNA TGCAGCGTTGTATCCAGGGGCTACGAGCAGTACTTC.